This TCR beta chain was documented in a study of vaccination and CD4 T cells after COVID-19. At the level of the study: Post-vaccine sampling followed dose two by a median roughly 76 days (range 14 to 241).

Treatment here: approximately nine-day PBMC culture with coronavirus spike peptide pools or control peptides (ViraFEST assay). ViraFEST sequenced TCRs after peptide-pool expansion of antigen-specific T cells. With the Oncomine TCR Beta short-read assay, DNA from cultured CD4+ T cells was sequenced. TCRdb analysed the PCR reads with MiXCR anew, one entry per CDR3 protein. The table includes some 15,000 distinct CDR3 sequences, about 74% detected once. This clonotype was counted between two and nine times. No antigen is known for it. The sequence came from a human donor who had recovered from COVID-19. The sequencing input was CD4+ T cells from blood, cultured in vitro.

CDR3 nucleotide sequence: TGTGCCAGTAAAAGGGACCGGTATGGCTACACCTTC. Its protein is CASKRDRYGYTF. The chain links TRBV19 to TRBJ1-2; tentatively, D is TRBD1 (5 bases). Germline V lookup: CDR1 LNHDA, CDR2 SQIVND (reference sequence). The CDR3 extends over 12 amino acids. V was cut by 7 bases and J by 5 bases, with 11 bases left in between. Based on the CDR3 plus reference TRBV19 and TRBJ1-2, the full variable domain is DGGITQSPKYLFRKEGQNVTLSCEQNLNHDAMYWYRQDPGQGLRLIYYSQIVNDFQKGDIAEGYSVSREKKESFPLTVTSAQKNPTAFYLCASKRDRYGYTFGSGTRLTVV.